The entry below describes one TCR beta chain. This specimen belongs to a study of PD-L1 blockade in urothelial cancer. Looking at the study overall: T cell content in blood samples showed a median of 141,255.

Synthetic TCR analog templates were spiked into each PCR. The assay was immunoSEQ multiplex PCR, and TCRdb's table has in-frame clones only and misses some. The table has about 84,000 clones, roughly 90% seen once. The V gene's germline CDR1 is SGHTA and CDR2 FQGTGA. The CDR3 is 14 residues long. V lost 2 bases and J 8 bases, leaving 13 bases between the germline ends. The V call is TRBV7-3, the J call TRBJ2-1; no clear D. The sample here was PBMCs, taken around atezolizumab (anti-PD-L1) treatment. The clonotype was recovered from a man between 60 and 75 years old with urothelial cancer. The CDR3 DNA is TGTGCCAGCAGCTTATCGACAACTGGCGATGAGCAGTTCTTC. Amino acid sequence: CASSLSTTGDEQFF. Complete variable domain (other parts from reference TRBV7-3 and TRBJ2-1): GAGVSQTPSNKVTEKGKYVELRCDPISGHTALYWYRQSLGQGPEFLIYFQGTGAADDSGLPNDRFFAVRPEGSVSTLKIQRTERGDSAVYLCASSLSTTGDEQFFGPGTRLTVL.